This TCR beta chain emerged from a study of blood T cell repertoires in COVID-19. V lost 5 bases, J lost 2 bases, and 16 bases lay in between. The CDR3 is made up of 15 amino acids. The V gene's germline CDR1 is SGHRS and CDR2 YFSETQ. This table comes from immunoSEQ multiplex PCR, and its TCRdb copy is limited to in-frame clones, with some not included. The sample shows 15,000 to 18,000 clones, 82% of them seen only once. The receptor comes from an elderly man with active or convalescent COVID-19. The sequenced material came from peripheral blood. The chain carries TRBV5-1 and TRBJ2-5, with D maybe TRBD2 (6 bases). The CDR3 spells CASRSYSGSQETQYF. CDR3 DNA sequence: TGCGCCAGCAGATCCTATAGCGGATCGCAAGAGACCCAGTACTTC.